This T cell receptor beta chain was captured in a study of cytomegalovirus exposure and HLA in healthy donors. The PCR ran on 60 Vbeta and 13 Jbeta primers. TCRdb keeps only in-frame clones here, not all; method: immunoSEQ multiplex PCR. This table has 150,000 to 200,000 clones, around 82% appearing once. Only one count was recorded for this clone. The sample was PBMCs. This receptor was obtained from a young man in good health and CMV-seronegative.

For the CDR3, the DNA is TGTGCCAGCAGTTTGGAAGGGGGCCCTCCCTACGAGCAGTACTTC. Protein: CASSLEGGPPYEQYF. The chain combines TRBV6-1 with TRBJ2-7; TRBD1 agrees at 7 bases. This CDR3 has 15 amino acids. The V segment lost 5 bases and the J segment 2 bases; nucleotides outside the gene matches: 9. In germline, CDR1 is MNHNS, CDR2 SASEGT.